The rows below give T cell receptor beta chains drawn from one sample of a study of blood T cell repertoires in COVID-19. Sequencing was performed with immunoSEQ multiplex PCR; in TCRdb, only in-frame clones are kept and a portion is missing. The sample has about 150,000 clones, about three quarters seen once; the top ten hold roughly 1.7%. Sequenced material: peripheral blood. These receptors all come from a man aged 80 or over with acute or convalescent COVID-19. CDR3s include the opening cysteine and the closing phenylalanine or tryptophan. Each record gives: D gene, V gene, J gene, CDR3 DNA, CDR3 protein. D genes are given only for firm matches.

>.|TRBV3-1/TRBV3-2|TRBJ2-5
TGTGCCAGCAGCCAAGGACATCTCCAAGAGACCCAGTACTTC
CASSQGHLQETQYF
>TRBD1|TRBV6-5|TRBJ2-3
TGTGCCACCGGACAGGGCGCAGATACGCAGTATTTT
CATGQGADTQYF
>.|TRBV6-6|TRBJ2-5
TGTGCCAGCAGTTACGATACTAAGCTACAAGGAGAGACCCAGTACTTC
CASSYDTKLQGETQYF
>TRBD1|TRBV5-1|TRBJ1-1
TGCGCCAGCAGGCCCCAACAGGGGGCGTACACTGAAGCTTTCTTT
CASRPQQGAYTEAFF
>TRBD1|TRBV6-4|TRBJ2-3
TGTGCCAGCAGTGTTGGGACAGGGGACGCAGATACGCAGTATTTT
CASSVGTGDADTQYF
>TRBD1|TRBV28|TRBJ2-2
TGTGCCAGCAGTTCCCCAACAGGGGTAGCCGGGGAGCTGTTTTTT
CASSSPTGVAGELFF
>TRBD1|TRBV5-1|TRBJ2-5
TGCGCCAGCAGCCACCGGACAGGGATGGGGCCGGAGACCCAGTACTTC
CASSHRTGMGPETQYF
>TRBD2|TRBV11-2|TRBJ2-1
TGTGCCAGCAGCCCCCGGGGTAGCGGGGGCCCTAGCTCCTACAATGAGCAGTTCTTC
CASSPRGSGGPSSYNEQFF
>.|TRBV11-2|TRBJ1-2
TGTGCCAGCAGCTCACAGGGACTAGAGGGCTACACCTTC
CASSSQGLEGYTF
>.|TRBV6-1|TRBJ1-2
TGTGCCAGCAGTGAGATGGGGCTGAACTATGGCTACACCTTC
CASSEMGLNYGYTF
>.|TRBV27|TRBJ1-1
TGTGCCAGCAGTGCGCAGGGGCAGGGGGCTTTCTTT
CASSAQGQGAFF